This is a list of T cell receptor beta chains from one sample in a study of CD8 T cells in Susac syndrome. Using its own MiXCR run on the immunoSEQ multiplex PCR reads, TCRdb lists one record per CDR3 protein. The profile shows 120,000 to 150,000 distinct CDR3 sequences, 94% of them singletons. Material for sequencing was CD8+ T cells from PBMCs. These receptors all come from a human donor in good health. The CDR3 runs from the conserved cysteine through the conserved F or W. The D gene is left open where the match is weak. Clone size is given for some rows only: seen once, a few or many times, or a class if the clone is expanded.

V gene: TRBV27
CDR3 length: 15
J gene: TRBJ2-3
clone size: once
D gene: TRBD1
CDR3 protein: CASSLKRGQADTQYF
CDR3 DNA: TGTGCCAGCAGTTTAAAACGGGGACAGGCAGATACGCAGTATTTT

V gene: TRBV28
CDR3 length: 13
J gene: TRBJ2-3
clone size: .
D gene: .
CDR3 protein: CASSPHGADTQYF
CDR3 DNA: TGTGCCAGCTCTCCCCACGGGGCAGATACGCAGTATTTT

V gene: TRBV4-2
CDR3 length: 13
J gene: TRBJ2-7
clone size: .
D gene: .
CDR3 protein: CASSQAGYDEQYF
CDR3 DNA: TGTGCCAGCAGCCAAGCGGGATACGACGAGCAGTACTTC

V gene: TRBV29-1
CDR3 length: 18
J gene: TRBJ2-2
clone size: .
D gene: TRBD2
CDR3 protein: CSVGGASGRASDTGELFF
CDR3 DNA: TGCAGCGTTGGGGGGGCTAGCGGGAGGGCCTCAGACACCGGGGAGCTGTTTTTT

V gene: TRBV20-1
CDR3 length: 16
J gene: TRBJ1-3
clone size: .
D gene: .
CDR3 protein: CSASGEGPDFWRTIYF
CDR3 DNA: TGCAGTGCTTCGGGCGAGGGCCCCGACTTTTGGAGGACCATATATTTT

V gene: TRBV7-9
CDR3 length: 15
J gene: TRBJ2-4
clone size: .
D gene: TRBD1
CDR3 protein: CASSEGQGNEDIQYF
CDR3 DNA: TGTGCCAGCTCCGAGGGACAGGGAAATGAGGACATTCAGTACTTC

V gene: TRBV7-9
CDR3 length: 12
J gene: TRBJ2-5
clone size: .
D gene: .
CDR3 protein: CASSPGGGTQYF
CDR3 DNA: TGTGCCAGCAGCCCTGGGGGTGGGACCCAGTACTTC

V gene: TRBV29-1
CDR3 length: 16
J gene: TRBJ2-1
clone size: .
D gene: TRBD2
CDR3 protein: CSVEVPTSGRANEQFF
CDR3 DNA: TGCAGCGTTGAAGTACCCACTAGCGGGAGGGCCAATGAGCAGTTCTTC

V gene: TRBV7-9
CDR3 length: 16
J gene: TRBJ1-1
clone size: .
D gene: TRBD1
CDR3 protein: CASSADQTGWEAEAFF
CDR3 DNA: TGTGCCAGCAGCGCGGACCAGACAGGGTGGGAGGCTGAAGCTTTCTTT

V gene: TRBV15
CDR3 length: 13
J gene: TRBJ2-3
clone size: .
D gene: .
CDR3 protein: CATSTSGTDTQYF
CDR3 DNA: TGTGCCACCAGCACCAGCGGCACAGATACGCAGTATTTT

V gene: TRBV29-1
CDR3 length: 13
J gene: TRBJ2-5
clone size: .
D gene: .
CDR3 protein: CSGVPGYQETQYF
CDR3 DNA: TGCAGCGGAGTCCCTGGGTACCAAGAGACCCAGTACTTC

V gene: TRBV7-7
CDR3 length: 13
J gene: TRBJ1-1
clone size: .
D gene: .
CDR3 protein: CASSLNWNTEAFF
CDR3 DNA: TGTGCCAGCAGCTTAAATTGGAACACTGAAGCTTTCTTT

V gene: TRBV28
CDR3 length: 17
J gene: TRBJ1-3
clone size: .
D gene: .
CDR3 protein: CASSLFTYGGAGNTIYF
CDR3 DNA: TGTGCCAGCAGTTTATTTACCTACGGGGGAGCCGGAAACACCATATATTTT

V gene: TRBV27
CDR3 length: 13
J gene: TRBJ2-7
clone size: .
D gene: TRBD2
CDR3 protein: CASRPGLGYEQYF
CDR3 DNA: TGTGCCAGCAGACCGGGACTAGGCTACGAGCAGTACTTC

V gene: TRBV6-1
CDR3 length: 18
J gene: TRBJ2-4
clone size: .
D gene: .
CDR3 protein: CASSEGMALLRAKNIQYF
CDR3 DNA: TGTGCCAGCAGTGAAGGTATGGCCTTACTGCGAGCCAAAAACATTCAGTACTTC

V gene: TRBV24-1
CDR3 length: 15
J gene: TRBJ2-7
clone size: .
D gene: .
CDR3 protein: CATSDPKGNPYEQYF
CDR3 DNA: TGTGCCACCAGTGATCCGAAGGGGAACCCCTACGAGCAGTACTTC

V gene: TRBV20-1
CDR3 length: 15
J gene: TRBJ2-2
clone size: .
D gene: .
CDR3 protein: CSAISRESRTGELFF
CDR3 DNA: TGCAGTGCTATTTCCCGGGAGTCGAGGACCGGGGAGCTGTTTTTT

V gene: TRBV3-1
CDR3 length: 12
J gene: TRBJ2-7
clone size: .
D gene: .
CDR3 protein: CASSHGSYEQYF
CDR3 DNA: TGTGCCAGCAGCCACGGCTCCTACGAGCAGTACTTC

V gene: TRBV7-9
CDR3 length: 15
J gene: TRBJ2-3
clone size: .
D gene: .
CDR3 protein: CASSTDGGSTDTQYF
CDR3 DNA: TGTGCCAGCAGTACTGACGGGGGAAGCACAGATACGCAGTATTTT

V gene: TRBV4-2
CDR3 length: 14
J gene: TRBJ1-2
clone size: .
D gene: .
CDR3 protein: CASSLSQQGDGYTF
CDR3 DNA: TGTGCCAGCAGCCTCTCGCAACAGGGAGATGGCTACACCTTC

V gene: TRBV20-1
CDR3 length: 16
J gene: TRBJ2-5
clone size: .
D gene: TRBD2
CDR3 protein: CSAREGLAGGLGTQYF
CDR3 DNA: TGCAGTGCTAGAGAGGGACTAGCGGGAGGGCTGGGGACCCAGTACTTC

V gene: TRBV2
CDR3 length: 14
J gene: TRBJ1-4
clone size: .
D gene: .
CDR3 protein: CASTKGEMGEKLFF
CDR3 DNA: TGTGCCAGCACCAAAGGCGAGATGGGTGAAAAACTGTTTTTT

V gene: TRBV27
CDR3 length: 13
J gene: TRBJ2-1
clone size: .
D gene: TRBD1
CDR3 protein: CASSFTQGHEQFF
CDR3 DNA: TGTGCCAGCAGTTTCACACAGGGGCATGAGCAGTTCTTC

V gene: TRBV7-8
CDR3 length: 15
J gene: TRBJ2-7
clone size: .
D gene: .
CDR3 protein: CASSSGRFSSYEQYF
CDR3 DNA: TGTGCCAGCAGCTCAGGCCGGTTTAGCTCCTACGAGCAGTACTTC

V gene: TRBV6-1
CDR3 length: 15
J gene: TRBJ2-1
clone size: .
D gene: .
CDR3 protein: CASSETSGSYNEQFF
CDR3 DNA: TGTGCCAGCAGTGAAACCAGCGGGTCCTACAATGAGCAGTTCTTC

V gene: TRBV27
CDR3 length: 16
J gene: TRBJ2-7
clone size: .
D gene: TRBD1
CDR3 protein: CASSPNRQGRFSEQYF
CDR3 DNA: TGTGCCAGCAGTCCAAACCGACAGGGTCGATTTAGCGAGCAGTACTTC

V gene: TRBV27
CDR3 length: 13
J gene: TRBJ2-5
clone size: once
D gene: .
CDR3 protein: CASSYTALETQYF
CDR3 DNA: TGTGCCAGCAGTTACACGGCCTTGGAGACCCAGTACTTC

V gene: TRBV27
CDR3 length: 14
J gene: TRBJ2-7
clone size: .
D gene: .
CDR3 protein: CASSLAPATYEQYF
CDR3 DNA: TGTGCCAGCAGTTTGGCGCCTGCTACCTACGAGCAGTACTTC

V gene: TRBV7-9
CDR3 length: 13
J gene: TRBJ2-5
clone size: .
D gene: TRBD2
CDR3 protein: CASSTTSEETQYF
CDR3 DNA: TGTGCCAGCAGCACGACTAGCGAAGAGACCCAGTACTTC

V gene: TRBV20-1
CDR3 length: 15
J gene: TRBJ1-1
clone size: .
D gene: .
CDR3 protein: CSAPGTLLGNTEAFF
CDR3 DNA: TGCAGTGCTCCCGGGACTCTCCTAGGGAACACTGAAGCTTTCTTT

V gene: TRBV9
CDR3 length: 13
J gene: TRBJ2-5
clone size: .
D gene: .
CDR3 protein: CASSARTWETQYF
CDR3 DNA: TGTGCCAGCAGCGCACGTACTTGGGAGACCCAGTACTTC

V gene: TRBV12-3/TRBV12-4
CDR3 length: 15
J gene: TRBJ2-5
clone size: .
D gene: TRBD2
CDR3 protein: CASSPRGLAGGTQYF
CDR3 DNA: TGTGCCAGCAGCCCTAGAGGACTAGCAGGAGGGACCCAGTACTTC

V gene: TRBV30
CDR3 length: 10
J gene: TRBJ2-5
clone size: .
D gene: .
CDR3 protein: CAVSDVTQYF
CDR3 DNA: TGTGCCGTCTCAGATGTGACCCAGTACTTC

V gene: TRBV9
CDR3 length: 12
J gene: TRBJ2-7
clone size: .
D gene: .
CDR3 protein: CASSVGDYEQYF
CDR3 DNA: TGTGCCAGCAGCGTAGGGGACTACGAGCAGTACTTC

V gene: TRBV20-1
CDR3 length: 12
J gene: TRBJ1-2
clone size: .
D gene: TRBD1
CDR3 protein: CSAPGGGYGYTF
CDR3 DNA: TGCAGTGCTCCAGGGGGGGGATATGGCTACACCTTC

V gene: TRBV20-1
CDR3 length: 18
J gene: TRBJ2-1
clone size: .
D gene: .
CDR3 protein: CSASETGVKMSPYNEQFF
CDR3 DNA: TGCAGTGCTAGTGAGACGGGAGTGAAGATGAGCCCCTACAATGAGCAGTTCTTC

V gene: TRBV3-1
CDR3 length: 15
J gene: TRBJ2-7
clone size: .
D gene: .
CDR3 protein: CASSQRESMRYEQYF
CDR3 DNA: TGTGCCAGCAGCCAGCGGGAAAGTATGAGGTACGAGCAGTACTTC

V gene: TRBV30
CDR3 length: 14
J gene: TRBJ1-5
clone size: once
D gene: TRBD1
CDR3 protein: CAWSPGQGELPQHF
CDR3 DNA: TGTGCCTGGAGCCCCGGACAGGGCGAATTGCCCCAGCATTTT

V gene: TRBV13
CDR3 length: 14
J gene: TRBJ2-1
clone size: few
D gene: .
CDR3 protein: CASSPGTDYNEQFF
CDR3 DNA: TGTGCCAGCAGCCCCGGGACTGATTACAATGAGCAGTTCTTC

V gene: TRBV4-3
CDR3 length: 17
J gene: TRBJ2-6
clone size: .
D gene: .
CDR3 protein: CASSQDEGLIGANVLTF
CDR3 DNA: TGCGCCAGCAGCCAAGATGAGGGGTTAATAGGGGCCAACGTCCTGACTTTC

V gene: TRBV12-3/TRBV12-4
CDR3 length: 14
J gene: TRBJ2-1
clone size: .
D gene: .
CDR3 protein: CASRIPGLYNEQFF
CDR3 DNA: TGTGCCAGCAGGATTCCAGGGCTGTACAATGAGCAGTTCTTC

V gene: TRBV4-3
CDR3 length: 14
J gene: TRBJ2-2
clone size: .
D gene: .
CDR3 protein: CASRDPGAGGELFF
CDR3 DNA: TGCGCCAGCCGTGACCCGGGGGCCGGCGGGGAGCTGTTTTTT

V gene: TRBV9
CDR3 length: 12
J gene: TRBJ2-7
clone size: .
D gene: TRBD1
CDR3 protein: CASSSQGDEQYF
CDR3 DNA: TGTGCCAGCAGCTCACAGGGGGACGAGCAGTACTTC

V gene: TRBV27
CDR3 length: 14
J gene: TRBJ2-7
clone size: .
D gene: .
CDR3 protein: CASSLTGPSYEQYF
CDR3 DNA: TGTGCCAGCAGTCTAACCGGACCCAGCTACGAGCAGTACTTC

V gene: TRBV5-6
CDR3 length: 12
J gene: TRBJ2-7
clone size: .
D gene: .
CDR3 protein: CASSPQWGKQYF
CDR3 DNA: TGTGCCAGCAGCCCACAATGGGGGAAGCAGTACTTC

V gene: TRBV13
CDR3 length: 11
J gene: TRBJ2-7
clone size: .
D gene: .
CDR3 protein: CASSLSHEQYF
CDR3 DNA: TGTGCCAGCAGCTTGTCGCACGAGCAGTACTTC

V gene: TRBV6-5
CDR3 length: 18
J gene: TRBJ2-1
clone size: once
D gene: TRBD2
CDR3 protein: CASSYFVASGSSYNEQFF
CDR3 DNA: TGTGCCAGCAGTTACTTTGTTGCTAGCGGGAGTTCCTACAATGAGCAGTTCTTC

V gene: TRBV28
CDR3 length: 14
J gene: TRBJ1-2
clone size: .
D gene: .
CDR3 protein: CASSLSGRLYGYTF
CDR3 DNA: TGTGCCAGCAGTTTATCTGGCAGACTCTATGGCTACACCTTC

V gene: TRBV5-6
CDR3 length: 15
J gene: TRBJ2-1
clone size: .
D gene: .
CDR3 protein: CASSLAGTPYNEQFF
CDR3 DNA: TGTGCCAGCAGCTTGGCGGGGACTCCATACAATGAGCAGTTCTTC

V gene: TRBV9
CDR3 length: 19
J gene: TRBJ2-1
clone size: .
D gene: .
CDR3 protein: CASSLTDRDVRSSYNEQFF
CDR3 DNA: TGTGCCAGCAGCCTCACGGACCGGGACGTAAGGAGCTCCTACAATGAGCAGTTCTTC

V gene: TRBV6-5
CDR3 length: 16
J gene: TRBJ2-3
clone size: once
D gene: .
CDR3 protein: CASSYRSGINTDTQYF
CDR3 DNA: TGTGCCAGCAGTTATCGTTCGGGGATTAACACAGATACGCAGTATTTT

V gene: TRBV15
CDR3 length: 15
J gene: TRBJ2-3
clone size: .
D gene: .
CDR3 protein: CATSRDQDGTDTQYF
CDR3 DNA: TGTGCCACCAGCAGAGATCAGGACGGCACAGATACGCAGTATTTT

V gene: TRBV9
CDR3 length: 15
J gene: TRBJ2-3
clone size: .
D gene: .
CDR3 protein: CASSVAMGTPNTQYF
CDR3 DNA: TGTGCCAGCAGCGTAGCTATGGGGACGCCAAATACGCAGTATTTT

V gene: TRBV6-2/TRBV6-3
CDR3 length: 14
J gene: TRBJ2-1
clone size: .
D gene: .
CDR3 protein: CASSYGSGFNEQFF
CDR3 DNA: TGTGCCAGCAGTTACGGGTCAGGGTTCAATGAGCAGTTCTTC

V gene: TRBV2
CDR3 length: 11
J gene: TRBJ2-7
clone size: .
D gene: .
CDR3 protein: CASIVSYEQYF
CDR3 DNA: TGTGCCAGCATCGTGTCCTACGAGCAGTACTTC

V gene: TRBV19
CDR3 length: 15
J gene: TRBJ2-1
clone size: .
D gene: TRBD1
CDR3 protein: CASSPGTGGYPEQFF
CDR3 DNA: TGTGCCAGTAGTCCGGGGACAGGGGGTTACCCTGAGCAGTTCTTC

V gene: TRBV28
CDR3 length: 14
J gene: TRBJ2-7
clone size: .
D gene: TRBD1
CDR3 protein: CASSRGQGAHEQYF
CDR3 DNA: TGTGCCAGCAGCCGGGGACAGGGGGCCCACGAGCAGTACTTC

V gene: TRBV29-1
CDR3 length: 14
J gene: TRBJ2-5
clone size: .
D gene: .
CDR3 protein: CSVEGHNYQETQYF
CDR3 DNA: TGCAGCGTTGAAGGTCACAACTACCAAGAGACCCAGTACTTC

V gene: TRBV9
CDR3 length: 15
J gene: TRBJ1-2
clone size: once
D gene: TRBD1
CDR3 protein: CASSAGDRGFYGYTF
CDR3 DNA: TGTGCCAGCAGCGCCGGGGACAGGGGATTCTATGGCTACACCTTC

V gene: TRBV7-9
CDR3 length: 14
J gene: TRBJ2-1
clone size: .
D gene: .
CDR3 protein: CASSSRELRNEQFF
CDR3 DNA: TGTGCCAGCAGCTCACGGGAGCTTAGGAATGAGCAGTTCTTC